The 15 T cell receptor beta chains below all came from one sample that was sequenced in a study of blood T cell repertoires in COVID-19. Assay used: immunoSEQ multiplex PCR; TCRdb lists only in-frame clones, some missing. Among over 100,000 clones listed, around 84% were seen once. Input material: peripheral blood. These receptors all come from a man aged 35 to 55 with acute or convalescent COVID-19.

This chain links TRBV18 with TRBJ1-4, with TRBD1 identical over 7 bases. J gave up 12 bases and V 3 bases, and 13 bases lay outside the gene matches. Germline-derived CDR1 and CDR2 are KGHSH and LQKENI. The CDR3 is made up of 15 amino acids. CDR3 residues: CASSPTGQLALELFF. CDR3 in DNA: TGTGCCAGCTCACCCACGGGACAGTTGGCCCTGGAACTGTTTTTT.

The V gene is TRBV27, the J gene TRBJ2-1, with 8 bases matching TRBD1. V dropped 0 bases and J dropped 1; count of bases not matched to a gene: 2. The CDR3 loop spans 16 amino acids. The germline V gene has CDR1 MNHEY and CDR2 SMNVEV (reference sequence). The CDR3 is CASSLSRTGSYNEQFF. DNA for the CDR3: TGTGCCAGCAGTTTATCGCGGACAGGGTCCTACAATGAGCAGTTCTTC.

The gene calls are TRBV7-9 and TRBJ2-1; TRBD2 agrees at 7 bases. J gave up 10 bases and V 5 bases, and 14 bases lay outside the gene matches. The CDR3 contains 15 residues. The V gene's germline CDR1 is SEHNR and CDR2 FQNEAQ (reference sequence). In DNA, the CDR3 is TGTGCCAGCAGCCCCCAGCGGGGTAGGGCGTCCGAGCAGTTCTTC. It encodes CASSPQRGRASEQFF. Complete variable domain (other parts from reference TRBV7-9 and TRBJ2-1): DTGVSQNPRHKITKRGQNVTFRCDPISEHNRLYWYRQTLGQGPEFLTYFQNEAQLEKSRLLSDRFSAERPKGSFSTLEIQRTEQGDSAMYLCASSPQRGRASEQFFGPGTRLTVL.

A single count supports this clone. This CDR3 reads CASSRKNQETQYF. In nucleotides, the CDR3 is TGTGCCAGCAGTCGTAAAAACCAAGAGACCCAGTACTTC. The V call is TRBV2, the J call TRBJ2-5; D is undetermined. There are 13 residues in the CDR3. Trimming pared 5 bases from V and 0 bases from J, leaving 7 bases between. The V gene's germline CDR1 is SNHLY and CDR2 FYNNEI.

In DNA form, the CDR3 reads TGTGCCAGCAGTGCAGGGGCGAGGACTAGCGTAGACAATGAGCAGTTCTTC. This gives the protein CASSAGARTSVDNEQFF. The J gene is TRBJ2-1, the V gene TRBV6-1; TRBD2 aligns across 9 bases. V trimming: 4 bases; J trimming: 5 bases; junction bases outside the gene matches: 12. Germline lookup yields CDR1 MNHNS and CDR2 SASEGT. This CDR3 region has 17 residues.

The rearrangement links TRBV6-2 or TRBV6-3 to TRBJ2-2; 11 bases align to TRBD2. Germline loops: CDR1 MNHEY, CDR2 SVGEGT. The CDR3 extends over 16 amino acids. With V trimmed by 2 bases and J by 5 bases, 4 bases remained unmatched. The CDR3, as DNA: TGTGCCAGCAGTTACCAACTAGCGGGAGTAACCGGGGAGCTGTTTTTT. It is translated as CASSYQLAGVTGELFF.

This chain joins TRBV5-1 and TRBJ2-2; 9 positions match TRBD1. This CDR3 is built from 14 residues. The V and J ends lost 3 bases and 5 bases, in that order; junction bases with no gene match: 2. Per the germline V gene, CDR1 is SGHRS and CDR2 is YFSETQ. CDR3 sequence: CASSSGQGTGELFF. The CDR3 DNA sequence: TGCGCCAGCAGCTCGGGACAGGGAACCGGGGAGCTGTTTTTT. The full variable domain, its missing parts supplied by reference TRBV5-1 and TRBJ2-2, is KAGVTQTPRYLIKTRGQQVTLSCSPISGHRSVSWYQQTPGQGLQFLFEYFSETQRNKGNFPGRFSGRQFSNSRSEMNVSTLELGDSALYLCASSSGQGTGELFFGEGSRLTVL.

The chain links TRBV25-1 to TRBJ2-3; 7 positions agree with TRBD2. Losses at the gene ends were 1 base for V and 4 bases for J; bases not matched to a gene: 8. Germline V lookup: CDR1 MGHDK, CDR2 SYGVNS. The CDR3 runs 16 residues. The CDR3 nucleotides are TGTGCCAGCAGTGAATCAGGCGGGAGTTGGGCAGATACGCAGTATTTT. It yields the protein CASSESGGSWADTQYF.

This chain connects TRBV7-2 to TRBJ2-1; 11 nucleotides align to TRBD2. Germline V gene sequence: CDR1 SGHTA, CDR2 FQGNSA. The CDR3 sequence is 15 residues long. The trim removed 5 bases at V and 4 bases at J, leaving 4 bases unmatched. In DNA, the CDR3 is TGTGCCAGCAGCCCGACTAGCGGGACTTACAATGAGCAGTTCTTC. The encoded protein is CASSPTSGTYNEQFF.

This rearrangement joins TRBV4-3 to TRBJ2-2; 7 bases fit TRBD2. Per the germline V gene, CDR1 is LGHNA and CDR2 is YSLEER. CDR3 length: 16 residues. The V gene end was trimmed by 4 bases and the J gene end by 4 bases; junction bases not matched to a gene: 9. CDR3 in DNA: TGCGCCAGCAGCCTACATGGGGGGGGAGGCACCGGGGAGCTGTTTTTT. Translation: CASSLHGGGGTGELFF.

The chain carries TRBV5-1 and TRBJ2-2; 11 bases match TRBD1. Germline V lookup: CDR1 SGHRS, CDR2 YFSETQ. V dropped 7 bases and J dropped 5; count of bases not matched to a gene: 16. The CDR3 sequence is 18 residues long. The CDR3 sequence: CASGSSGQGGSQTGELFF. CDR3 DNA sequence: TGCGCCAGCGGTTCGTCGGGACAGGGGGGTTCCCAGACCGGGGAGCTGTTTTTT.

V and J are TRBV7-3 and TRBJ2-1, with 7 nucleotides matching TRBD2. From germline, CDR1 is SGHTA and CDR2 FQGTGA. CDR3 length: 14 amino acids. V gave up 5 bases and J gave up 7 bases; unmatched junction bases: 8. The CDR3, as DNA: TGTGCCAGCAGCCACACCTTGGGGGGGAATGAGCAGTTCTTC. Residues: CASSHTLGGNEQFF.

The chain couples TRBV7-9 to TRBJ2-3; D may be TRBD2 (6 bases). Germline values: CDR1 SEHNR, CDR2 FQNEAQ (reference sequence). The CDR3 consists of 15 residues. Trimming left V 1 base short and J 7 bases short, with 15 bases between. The CDR3 reads CASSLEAGGRNTQYF. The CDR3, as DNA: TGTGCCAGCAGCTTAGAAGCCGGGGGTCGAAATACGCAGTATTTT.

J is TRBJ2-2 and V is TRBV18, with 8 nucleotides matching TRBD1. The CDR3 extends over 14 amino acids. The junction had 1 base not matched to a gene; V was cut back by 1 base and J by 6 bases. In germline, CDR1 is KGHSH, CDR2 LQKENI. CDR3 protein: CASSPQDRAGELFF. Here the CDR3 DNA reads TGTGCCAGCTCACCACAGGACAGGGCCGGGGAGCTGTTTTTT.

CDR3 nucleotide sequence: TGCGCCAGCAGTGACCCTAGCGGGAGCACAGATACGCAGTATTTT. Its translation is CASSDPSGSTDTQYF. This chain links TRBV10-1 with TRBJ2-3; 8 bases line up with TRBD2. CDR1 and CDR2 (germline): WNHNN, SYGVQD (reference sequence). This CDR3 region has 15 residues. J was trimmed by 0 bases and V by 3 bases; bases with no gene match: 2.